This TCR beta chain was sequenced in a study of shared clonotypes between healthy human individuals. Study in general: The plates for each donor numbered three CD4 naive, three CD4 memory, two CD8 naive and one CD8 memory.

About this clone itself: What it binds is unknown.

CD8 memory pooled CD45RO+ cells and CCR7-negative CD45RA+ TemRA cells. The assay was immunoSEQ multiplex PCR, and TCRdb's table has in-frame clones only and misses some. The sample contains fewer than 850,000 clones, less than 95% of which appear only once. Trimming stripped 5 bases from V and 8 bases from J, with 13 bases between. The CDR3 spans 13 residues. Germline V CDR1 and CDR2: SGHTA, FQGNSA. Whole-study findings and limits: Tissues were not sampled, only blood, and their repertoires likely differ.

The TCR comes from a man younger than 35 in good health. Some clones in this sample may be carry-over from other donors' samples. The chain joins TRBV7-2 to TRBJ2-1; D remains unclear. Material: memory CD8+ T cells from PBMCs. As for subset: CD45RO+ cells pooled with CCR7-negative TemRA cells. The CDR3 coding sequence is TGTGCCAGCAGCCTGGGAATTACGTATGAGCAGTTCTTC. Translating it yields CASSLGITYEQFF. The full variable domain, with the rest looked up from reference TRBV7-2 and TRBJ2-1, is GAGVSQSPSNKVTEKGKDVELRCDPISGHTALYWYRQSLGQGLEFLIYFQGNSAPDKSGLPSDRFSAERTGGSVSTLTIQRTQQEDSAVYLCASSLGITYEQFFGPGTRLTVL.